The 25 T cell receptor beta chains given below trace back to one sample, sequenced in a study of cytomegalovirus exposure and HLA in healthy donors. The PCR had 60 Vbeta and 13 Jbeta primers. Assay used: immunoSEQ multiplex PCR; TCRdb lists only in-frame clones, some missing. The table records 200,000 to 250,000 clones, around 86% of them present only once. Sequencing was done on a sample of PBMCs. Receptors originate from a woman in her 50s in good health and CMV-seropositive.

The chain is built from TRBV11-2 and TRBJ1-2; D ambiguous. The CDR3 totals 14 residues. Deletions cut 4 bases from V and 7 bases from J, with 16 bases between. Germline V gene sequence: CDR1 SGHAT, CDR2 FQNNGV. The CDR3 sequence is CASSSGQSHRGYTF. The CDR3 bases are TGTGCCAGCAGCTCTGGCCAATCGCACCGTGGCTACACCTTC.

This chain links TRBV5-1 with TRBJ2-1; D might be TRBD1 (6 bases). The V gene lost 1 base and the J gene lost 5 bases, with 10 bases spanning the gap. Germline V gene data show CDR1 as SGHRS and CDR2 as YFSETQ. The CDR3 sequence is 14 residues long. The CDR3 DNA reads as TGCGCCAGCAGCTTGCTTCGGACAGACAATGAGCAGTTCTTC. Protein product: CASSLLRTDNEQFF.

The chain has TRBV5-1 and TRBJ1-2; perhaps TRBD1 as D (5 bases). From germline, CDR1 is SGHRS and CDR2 YFSETQ. V was trimmed by 0 bases and J by 7 bases, leaving 13 bases between them. The CDR3 spans 14 residues. The CDR3: CASSLGISGGGYTF. In DNA form, the CDR3 reads TGCGCCAGCAGCTTGGGGATCTCGGGGGGTGGCTACACCTTC.

V and J are TRBV7-3 and TRBJ1-6; 8 bases fit TRBD1. Germline CDR1 and CDR2: SGHTA and FQGTGA. V was pared by 5 bases and J by 9 bases, with 6 bases of the junction left unmatched. CDR3 size: 14 residues. The CDR3 here is CASSHGQGRSPLHF. The CDR3 DNA reads TGTGCCAGCAGCCACGGACAGGGTCGTTCACCCCTCCACTTT.

This clone appeared a few times. The V and J genes are TRBV4-1 and TRBJ1-1; D unresolved. Trimming shortened V by 3 bases and J by 4 bases, and 12 bases separated the two germline ends. The germline V gene encodes CDR1 MGHRA and CDR2 YSYEKL. The CDR3 has 14 residues. This chain's CDR3 is CASSQVVRSTEAFF. The DNA of the CDR3 is TGCGCCAGCAGCCAGGTCGTACGGAGCACTGAAGCTTTCTTT.

The rearrangement joins TRBV4-1 to TRBJ2-5, with a tentative D call TRBD2 (7 bases). V was cut by 3 bases and J by 3 bases, with 17 bases left in between. Germline loops: CDR1 MGHRA, CDR2 YSYEKL. The CDR3 has 16 amino acids. Here the CDR3 DNA reads TGCGCCAGCAGCCAGGCCCAGGCGGGGGCGAAAGAGACCCAGTACTTC. It encodes CASSQAQAGAKETQYF.

This chain uses TRBV6-1 with TRBJ1-1; 7 nucleotides agree with TRBD1. After removal of 5 bases from V and 2 bases from J, the junction contained 8 bases not matched to a gene. Germline V gene sequence: CDR1 MNHNS, CDR2 SASEGT. The CDR3 spans 15 residues. CDR3 sequence: CASSQRQGLNTEAFF. DNA for the CDR3: TGTGCCAGCAGTCAACGACAGGGCCTAAACACTGAAGCTTTCTTT.

Here the CDR3 reads CASSPDGINTDTQYF. DNA for the CDR3: TGTGCCAGCAGCCCGGACGGGATCAACACAGATACGCAGTATTTT. The chain couples TRBV7-8 to TRBJ2-3; tentatively, D is TRBD2 (5 bases). CDR1 SGHVS and CDR2 FQNEAQ come from the germline V gene. The CDR3 totals 15 residues. Trimming pared 5 bases from V and 2 bases from J, leaving 14 bases between.

This clone was seen once. The chain has TRBV13 and TRBJ2-5; no clear D gene. The DNA end is more similar to TRBJ2-7, so the J call may be wrong. The CDR3 is 12 residues long. The germline gives CDR1 PRHDT, CDR2 FYEKMQ (reference sequence). The CDR3 sequence is CASSPDTHEQYF. The CDR3 DNA sequence: TGTGCCAGCAGCCCCGACACCCACGAGCAGTACTTC.

CDR3 in DNA: TGTGCCAGCCGACCCCGGGACACGGACACAGATACGCAGTATTTT. Residues: CASRPRDTDTDTQYF. The chain combines TRBV5-4 with TRBJ2-3, with a possible D match to TRBD1 (6 bases). V lost 7 bases, J lost 2 bases, and 17 bases lay in between. Germline loops: CDR1 SGHNT, CDR2 YYREEE (reference sequence). The CDR3 sequence is 15 residues long.

This chain links TRBV7-9 with TRBJ1-1; D is ambiguous. CDR3 length: 13 amino acids. Germline lookup yields CDR1 SEHNR and CDR2 FQNEAQ (reference sequence). Trimming shortened V by 0 bases and J by 1 base, and 3 bases separated the two germline ends. This CDR3 reads CASSLAANTEAFF. DNA for the CDR3: TGTGCCAGCAGCTTAGCGGCGAACACTGAAGCTTTCTTT.

A few counts support this clone. The chain uses TRBV6-5 and TRBJ2-7; 8 bases align to TRBD1. Germline V gene data show CDR1 as MNHEY and CDR2 as SVGAGI. CDR3 length equals 14 residues. The trim removed 5 bases at V and 2 bases at J, leaving 5 bases unmatched. The CDR3 DNA reads as TGTGCCAGCAGTAAGACAGGGGTTGCCTACGAGCAGTACTTC. Amino acids: CASSKTGVAYEQYF.

This clone was recorded only once. This sample includes further DNA sequences coding for the same CDR3. The chain couples TRBV6-5 to TRBJ2-7; D not resolved. Germline values: CDR1 MNHEY, CDR2 SVGAGI. This CDR3 has 14 residues. V dropped 3 bases and J dropped 1 base, with 10 bases sitting between them. The CDR3 DNA is TGTGCCAGCAGTTATGGGCAGGCTTCCTACGAGCAGTACTTC. Translating it yields CASSYGQASYEQYF.

The CDR3 is CASSREKTDTQYF. The CDR3 DNA follows: TGTGCCAGCAGCCGAGAGAAGACAGATACGCAGTATTTT. The rearrangement joins TRBV6-9 to TRBJ2-3, with D unclear. The CDR3 sequence is 13 residues long. CDR1 is MNHGY, CDR2 SVAAGI, per germline. The V gene lost 6 bases and the J gene lost 3 bases, with 10 bases spanning the gap.

The gene calls are TRBV28 and TRBJ2-4; possible D gene TRBD1, 5 bases. Germline V gives CDR1 MDHEN, CDR2 SYDVKM. The CDR3 loop spans 16 amino acids. V lost 3 bases and J 0 bases, leaving 12 bases between the germline ends. The DNA of the CDR3 is TGTGCCAGCAGTTTCAGGGCAGAACTAGCCAAAAACATTCAGTACTTC. Translated, it gives CASSFRAELAKNIQYF.

This chain links TRBV19 with TRBJ1-5; TRBD1 matches at 10 bases. Trimming cost V 6 bases and J 3 bases; bases outside gene matches: 8. The CDR3 contains 16 residues. The germline V gene encodes CDR1 LNHDA and CDR2 SQIVND (reference sequence). CDR3 residues: CASSPRTGGNNQPQHF. CDR3 DNA: TGTGCCAGTAGCCCCAGGACAGGGGGTAACAATCAGCCCCAGCATTTT.

The V and J genes are TRBV30 and TRBJ2-7; no clear D. Germline V gene sequence: CDR1 GTSNPN, CDR2 SVGIG (reference sequence). This CDR3 contains 11 residues. Trimming removed 3 bases at V and 7 bases at J, with 10 bases between. The CDR3 DNA sequence: TGTGCCTGGAGCGCACTGAAGGAGCAGTACTTC. Amino acid sequence: CAWSALKEQYF.

The chain recombines TRBV5-4 with TRBJ1-2, with 7 bases that match TRBD1. Germline CDR1 and CDR2: SGHNT and YYREEE (reference sequence). J was trimmed by 7 bases and V by 4 bases; bases with no gene match: 10. The CDR3 covers 14 residues. CDR3 sequence (DNA): TGTGCCAGCAGCCCCTTAGACAGGGAAGGTGGCTACACCTTC. It specifies CASSPLDREGGYTF.

The J gene is TRBJ2-7, the V gene TRBV10-3; 7 bases are shared with TRBD1. CDR1 and CDR2 (germline): ENHRY, SYGVKD. The ends lost 10 bases at V and 3 bases at J; junction bases unmatched: 3. This CDR3 has 11 amino acids. CDR3 nucleotides: TGTGCCACCGGGGACAGCTACGAGCAGTACTTC. Protein product: CATGDSYEQYF.

This rearrangement joins TRBV11-3 to TRBJ2-2, with D unclear. There are 13 residues in the CDR3. From germline, CDR1 is SGHNT and CDR2 YENEEA. V lost 2 bases and J lost 5, with 6 bases in between. In DNA form, the CDR3 reads TGTGCCAGCAGCTTACTTAATACCGGGGAGCTGTTTTTT. Protein product: CASSLLNTGELFF.

This chain uses TRBV5-1 with TRBJ2-4, with 7 bases that match TRBD1. Losses at the gene ends were 3 bases for V and 4 bases for J; bases not matched to a gene: 4. Germline loops: CDR1 SGHRS, CDR2 YFSETQ. The CDR3 length is 14 residues. Written as DNA, the CDR3 is TGCGCCAGCAGCTCGCTGGGACAGAAAAACATTCAGTACTTC. Translation: CASSSLGQKNIQYF.

This rearrangement joins TRBV28 to TRBJ1-4; D unresolved. Germline loops: CDR1 MDHEN, CDR2 SYDVKM. Trimming shortened V by 6 bases and J by 15 bases, and 8 bases separated the two germline ends. The CDR3 totals 9 residues. In DNA form, the CDR3 reads TGTGCCAGCAGGGAGGGAATGTTTTTT. This sequence encodes CASREGMFF.

The chain has TRBV5-6 and TRBJ1-1; D remains ambiguous. The V end lost 2 bases, the J end lost 3 bases, and 8 bases lay between the germline ends. The V gene's germline CDR1 is SGHDT and CDR2 YYEEEE. This CDR3 is built from 13 residues. The CDR3 sequence: CASSFGEYTEAFF. In DNA form, the CDR3 reads TGTGCCAGCAGCTTCGGGGAATACACTGAAGCTTTCTTT.

The chain links TRBV7-9 to TRBJ2-7; maybe TRBD1 (5 bases). V gave up 5 bases and J gave up 4 bases, with 9 bases separating them. CDR3 length: 12 amino acids. Germline loops: CDR1 SEHNR, CDR2 FQNEAQ (reference sequence). DNA for the CDR3: TGTGCCAGCAGCCCCCCAGGGTACGAGCAGTACTTC. Translated, it gives CASSPPGYEQYF.

This clone was counted a few times. The chain recombines TRBV4-2 with TRBJ1-2, with TRBD1 matching 8 bases. The germline gives CDR1 LGHNA, CDR2 YNFKEQ. V was pared by 1 base and J by 5 bases, with 6 bases of the junction left unmatched. There are 15 residues in the CDR3. CDR3 region: CASSQGGRGLYGYTF. The CDR3 DNA is TGTGCCAGCAGCCAAGGTGGCAGGGGGCTGTATGGCTACACCTTC.